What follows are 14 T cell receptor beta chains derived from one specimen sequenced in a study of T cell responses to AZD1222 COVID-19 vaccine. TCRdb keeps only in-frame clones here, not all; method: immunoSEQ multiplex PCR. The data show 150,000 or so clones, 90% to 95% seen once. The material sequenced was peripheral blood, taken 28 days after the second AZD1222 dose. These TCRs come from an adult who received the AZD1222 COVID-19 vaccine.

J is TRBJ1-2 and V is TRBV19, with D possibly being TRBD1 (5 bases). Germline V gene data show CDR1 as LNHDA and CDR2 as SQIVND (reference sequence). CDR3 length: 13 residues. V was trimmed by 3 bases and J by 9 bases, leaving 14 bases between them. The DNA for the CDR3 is TGTGCCAGTAGTATCGGTTCAGGGCCCAGCTACACCTTC. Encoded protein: CASSIGSGPSYTF.

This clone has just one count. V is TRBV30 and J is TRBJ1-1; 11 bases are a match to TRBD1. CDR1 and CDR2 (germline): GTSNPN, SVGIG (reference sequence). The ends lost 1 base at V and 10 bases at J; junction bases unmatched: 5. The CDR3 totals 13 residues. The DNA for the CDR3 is TGTGCCTGGAGTGGGGGGACAGGGGGGTCAGCTTTCTTT. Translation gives CAWSGGTGGSAFF.

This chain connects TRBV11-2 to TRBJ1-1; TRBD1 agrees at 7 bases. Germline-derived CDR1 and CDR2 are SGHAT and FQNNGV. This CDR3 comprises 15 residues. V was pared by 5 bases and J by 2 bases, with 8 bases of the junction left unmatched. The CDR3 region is CASSTQTGTNTEAFF. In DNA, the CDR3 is TGTGCCAGCAGCACACAGACAGGGACCAACACTGAAGCTTTCTTT.

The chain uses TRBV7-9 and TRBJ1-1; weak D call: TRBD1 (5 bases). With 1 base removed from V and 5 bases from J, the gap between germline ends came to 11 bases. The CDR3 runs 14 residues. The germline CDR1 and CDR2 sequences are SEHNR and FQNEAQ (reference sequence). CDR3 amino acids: CASSLDAGVTEAFF. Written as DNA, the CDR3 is TGTGCCAGCAGCTTAGATGCGGGGGTAACTGAAGCTTTCTTT.

DNA of the CDR3: TGTGCCAGCAGCCACGACGGGGATGAAAAACTGTTTTTT. It specifies CASSHDGDEKLFF. This sequence joins TRBV14 and TRBJ1-4; D unresolved. V lost 3 bases and J lost 6, with 8 bases in between. The CDR3 has 13 residues. The germline V gene has CDR1 SGHDN and CDR2 FVKESK.

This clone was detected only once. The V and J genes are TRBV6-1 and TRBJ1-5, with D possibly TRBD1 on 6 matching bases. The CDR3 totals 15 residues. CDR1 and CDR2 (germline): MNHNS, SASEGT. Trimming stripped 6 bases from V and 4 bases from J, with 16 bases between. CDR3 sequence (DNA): TGTGCCAGCAGCAAAACCTCACAGGGAAATCAGCCCCAGCATTTT. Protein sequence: CASSKTSQGNQPQHF.

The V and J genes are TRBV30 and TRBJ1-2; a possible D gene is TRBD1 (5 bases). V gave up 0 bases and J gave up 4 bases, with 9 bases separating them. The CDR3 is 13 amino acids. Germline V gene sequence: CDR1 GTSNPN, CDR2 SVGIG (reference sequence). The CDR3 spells CAWSVSGPYGYTF. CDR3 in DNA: TGTGCCTGGAGTGTATCGGGACCCTATGGCTACACCTTC.

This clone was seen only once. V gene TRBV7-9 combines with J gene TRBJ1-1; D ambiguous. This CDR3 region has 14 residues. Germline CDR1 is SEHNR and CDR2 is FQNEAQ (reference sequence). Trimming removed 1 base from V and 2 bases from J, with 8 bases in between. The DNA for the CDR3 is TGTGCCAGCAGCTTAGGTTCAGACAACACTGAAGCTTTCTTT. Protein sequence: CASSLGSDNTEAFF.

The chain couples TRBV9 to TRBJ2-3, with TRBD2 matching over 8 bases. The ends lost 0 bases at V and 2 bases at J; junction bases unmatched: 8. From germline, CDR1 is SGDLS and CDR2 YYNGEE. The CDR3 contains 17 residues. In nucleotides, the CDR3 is TGTGCCAGCAGCGTAGGCGAAGCGGGGGAATACACAGATACGCAGTATTTT. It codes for CASSVGEAGEYTDTQYF. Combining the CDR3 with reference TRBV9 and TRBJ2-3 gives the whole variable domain DSGVTQTPKHLITATGQRVTLRCSPRSGDLSVYWYQQSLDQGLQFLIQYYNGEERAKGNILERFSAQQFPDLHSELNLSSLELGDSALYFCASSVGEAGEYTDTQYFGPGTRLTVL.

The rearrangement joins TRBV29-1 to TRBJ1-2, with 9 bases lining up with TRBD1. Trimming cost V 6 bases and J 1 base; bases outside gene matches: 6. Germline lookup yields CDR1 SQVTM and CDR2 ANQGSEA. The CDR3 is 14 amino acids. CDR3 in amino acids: CSVILTGGNYGYTF. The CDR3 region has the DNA TGCAGCGTGATCCTGACAGGGGGTAACTATGGCTACACCTTC. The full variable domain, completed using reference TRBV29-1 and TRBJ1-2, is SAVISQKPSRDICQRGTSLTIQCQVDSQVTMMFWYRQQPGQSLTLIATANQGSEATYESGFVIDKFPISRPNLTFSTLTVSNMSPEDSSIYLCSVILTGGNYGYTFGSGTRLTVV.

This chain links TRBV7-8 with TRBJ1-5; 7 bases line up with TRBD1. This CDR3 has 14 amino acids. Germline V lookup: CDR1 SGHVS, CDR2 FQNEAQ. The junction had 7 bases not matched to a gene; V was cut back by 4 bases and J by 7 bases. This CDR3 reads CASSSDRAGQPQHF. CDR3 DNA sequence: TGTGCCAGCAGCTCAGACAGGGCAGGGCAGCCCCAGCATTTT.

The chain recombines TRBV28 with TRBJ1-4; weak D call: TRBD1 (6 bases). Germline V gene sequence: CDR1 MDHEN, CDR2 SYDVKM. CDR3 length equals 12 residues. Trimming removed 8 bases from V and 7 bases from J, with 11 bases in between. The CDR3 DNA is TGTGCCAGCGGGGGCGGTAGTGAAAAACTGTTTTTT. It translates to CASGGGSEKLFF.

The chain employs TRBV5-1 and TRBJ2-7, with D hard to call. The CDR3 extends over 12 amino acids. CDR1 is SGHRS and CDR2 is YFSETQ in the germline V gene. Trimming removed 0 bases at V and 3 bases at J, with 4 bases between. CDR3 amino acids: CASSLGGYEQYF. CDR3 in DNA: TGCGCCAGCAGCTTGGGCGGCTACGAGCAGTACTTC.

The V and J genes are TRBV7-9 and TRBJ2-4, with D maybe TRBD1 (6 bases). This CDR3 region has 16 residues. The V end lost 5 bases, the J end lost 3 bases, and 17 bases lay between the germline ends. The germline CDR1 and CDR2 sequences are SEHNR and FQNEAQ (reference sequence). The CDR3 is CASSPRREGGKNIQYF. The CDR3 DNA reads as TGTGCCAGCAGCCCCCGGCGCGAAGGGGGCAAAAACATTCAGTACTTC.